Below, one TCR beta chain is given with its context. Its antigen remains unidentified. Division of CD4+ cells produced a CD45RA+ naive subset and a CD45RA-negative memory subset. CDR1 and CDR2 from the germline V gene are SGDLS and YYNGEE. Trimming pared 6 bases from V and 0 bases from J, leaving 16 bases between. This CDR3 contains 17 residues. Produced via immunoSEQ multiplex PCR; TCRdb's table is partial and in-frame only. In the table there are hundreds of thousands of clones, 95% to 98% of which are singletons. This sample was included in a study of shared clonotypes between healthy human individuals. Study observations and caveats: Compared with clonotypes that all four donors shared, non-shared clonotypes had lower generation probabilities. Sorted-subset sequencing was shown by rarefaction to be incomplete despite large depth.

The rearrangement uses TRBV9 and TRBJ2-6; tentatively, D is TRBD1 or TRBD2 (5 bases each). The origin of this receptor is a woman in her thirties in good health. The sample consisted of naive CD4+ T cells sorted from blood. Stated subset: CD45RA+ positively selected. CDR3: CASTGTFFSSGANVLTF. Here the CDR3 DNA reads TGTGCCAGCACAGGGACGTTCTTTAGCTCTGGGGCCAACGTCCTGACTTTC.